This TCR beta chain was sequenced for a study of T cells in Graves' hyperthyroidism and ophthalmopathy. Overall study results and limits: A 13 V-J model separated ophthalmopathy from stable hyperthyroidism. The model foresaw ophthalmopathy a median 6.5 months prior to onset.

On this clonotype itself: Its antigen is as yet unknown.

Amplification of TCR beta CDR3 regions used RNA as the template. TCR CDR3 underwent first-round RT-PCR with the HTBI primer set. MiXCR, applied by TCRdb to the multiplex PCR reads, yields one record per CDR3 protein. The table includes hundreds of thousands of distinct CDR3 sequences, about 45% detected once. Germline V gives CDR1 SGHTA, CDR2 FQGNSA. V was clipped by 3 bases and J by 2 bases, with 16 bases between them. The CDR3 covers 16 residues. This sequence was found in an adult man with Graves' disease, either hyperthyroidism or ophthalmopathy (not recorded which). The chain recombines TRBV7-2 with TRBJ2-5; D is unclear. The specimen was peripheral blood or thyroid tissue (not recorded which). In DNA form, the CDR3 reads TGTGCCAGCAGCTTCCCAGGCGGCCTGAGACAAGAGACCCAGTACTTC. It specifies CASSFPGGLRQETQYF.